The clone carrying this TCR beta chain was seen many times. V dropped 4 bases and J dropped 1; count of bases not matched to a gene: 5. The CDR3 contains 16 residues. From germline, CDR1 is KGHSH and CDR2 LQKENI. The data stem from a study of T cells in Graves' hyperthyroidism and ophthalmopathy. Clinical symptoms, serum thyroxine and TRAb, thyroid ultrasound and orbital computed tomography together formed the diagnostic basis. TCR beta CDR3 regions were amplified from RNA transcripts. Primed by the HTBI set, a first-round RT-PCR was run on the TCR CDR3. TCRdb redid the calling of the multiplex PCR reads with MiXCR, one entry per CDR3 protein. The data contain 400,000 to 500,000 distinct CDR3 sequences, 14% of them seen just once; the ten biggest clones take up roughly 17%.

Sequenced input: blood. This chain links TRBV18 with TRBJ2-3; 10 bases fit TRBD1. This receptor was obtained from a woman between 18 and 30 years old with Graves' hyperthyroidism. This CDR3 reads CASSLSGTGGTDTQYF. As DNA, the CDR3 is TGTGCCAGCTCACTTTCCGGGACAGGGGGCACAGATACGCAGTATTTT.